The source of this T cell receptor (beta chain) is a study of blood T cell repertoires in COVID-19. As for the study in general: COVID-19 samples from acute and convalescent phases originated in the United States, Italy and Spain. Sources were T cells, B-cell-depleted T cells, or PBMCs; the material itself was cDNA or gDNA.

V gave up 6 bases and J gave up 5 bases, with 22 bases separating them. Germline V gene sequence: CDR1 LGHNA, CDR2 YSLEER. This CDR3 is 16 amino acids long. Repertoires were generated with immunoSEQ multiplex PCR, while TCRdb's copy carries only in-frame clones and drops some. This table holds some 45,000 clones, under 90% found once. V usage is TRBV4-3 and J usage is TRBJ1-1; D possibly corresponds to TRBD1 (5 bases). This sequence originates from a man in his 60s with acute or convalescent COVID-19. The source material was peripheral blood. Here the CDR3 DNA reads TGCGCCAGCAGTCACCCCCGGGGGGAGGGACGGACTGAAGCTTTCTTT. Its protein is CASSHPRGEGRTEAFF.